This paragraph covers one T cell receptor beta chain sequence. The record originates from a study of control samples from healthy donors and cancer patients. Trimming pared 6 bases from V and 4 bases from J, leaving 13 bases between. Germline V CDR1 and CDR2: KGHSH, LQKENI. The CDR3 consists of 13 residues. The table came from immunoSEQ multiplex PCR; TCRdb's copy has only in-frame clones and leaves some out. The data contain around 50,000 clones, about 92% of them singletons. The source material was PBMCs. This clonotype originated in a man between 40 and 49 years old with colorectal cancer. J is TRBJ2-7 and V is TRBV18; perhaps TRBD1 as D (6 bases). The CDR3 region is CASSRDKIYEQYF. In DNA form, the CDR3 reads TGTGCCAGCTCCCGGGACAAAATATACGAGCAGTACTTC.